This paragraph covers one T cell receptor beta chain sequence. Its antigen is unknown. This sample was taken from a study of post-analysis software for immune sequencing data. On the study more broadly: Relapsing-remitting, secondary progressive and progressive-relapsing multiple sclerosis courses were included.

The CDR3 covers 15 residues. Germline CDR1 reads SGHVS; CDR2 reads FQNEAQ. The germline V and J ends were trimmed by 0 bases and 4 bases, with 10 bases remaining between them. Broader study findings: Five or six TRBV segments, TRBV5-6, TRBV5-1 and TRBV20-1 among them, were found more frequent in patients than controls.

The TCR beta cDNA libraries carried unique molecular identifiers. A single record per CDR3 protein comes from TCRdb applying MiXCR to the PCR reads. Here the sample spans about 760,000 distinct CDR3 sequences, approximately 30% being singletons. Sequencing input: blood. The V gene is TRBV7-8, the J gene TRBJ1-5; D gene ambiguous. This clonotype was sampled from a girl aged 5 to 17 with multiple sclerosis. The CDR3 is CASSLAGSRNQPQHF. CDR3 coding DNA: TGTGCCAGCAGCTTAGCGGGCAGCAGAAATCAGCCCCAGCATTTT.